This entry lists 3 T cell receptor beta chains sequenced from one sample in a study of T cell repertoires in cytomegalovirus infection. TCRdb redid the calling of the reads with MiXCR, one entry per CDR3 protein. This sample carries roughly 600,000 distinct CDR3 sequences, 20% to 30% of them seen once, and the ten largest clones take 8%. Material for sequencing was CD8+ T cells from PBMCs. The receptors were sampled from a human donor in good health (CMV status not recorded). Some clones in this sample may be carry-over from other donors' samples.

CDR3 bases: TGTGCCAGCAGCCCATGGGCAGCCTACGAGCAGTACTTC. Translated: CASSPWAAYEQYF. The chain carries TRBV14 and TRBJ2-7; no reliable D call. CDR3 length equals 13 residues. V lost 4 bases and J lost 2, with 9 bases in between. Germline CDR1 SGHDN, CDR2 FVKESK.

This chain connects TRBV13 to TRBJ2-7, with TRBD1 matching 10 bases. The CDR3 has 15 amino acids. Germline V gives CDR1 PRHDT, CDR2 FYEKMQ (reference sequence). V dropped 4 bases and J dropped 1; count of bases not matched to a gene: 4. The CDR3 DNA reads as TGTGCCAGCAGCTCCCGGGACAGGGGTTCCTACGAGCAGTACTTC. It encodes CASSSRDRGSYEQYF. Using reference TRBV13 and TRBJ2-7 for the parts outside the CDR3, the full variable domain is AAGVIQSPRHLIKEKRETATLKCYPIPRHDTVYWYQQGPGQDPQFLISFYEKMQSDKGSIPDRFSAQQFSDYHSELNMSSLELGDSALYFCASSSRDRGSYEQYFGPGTRLTVT.

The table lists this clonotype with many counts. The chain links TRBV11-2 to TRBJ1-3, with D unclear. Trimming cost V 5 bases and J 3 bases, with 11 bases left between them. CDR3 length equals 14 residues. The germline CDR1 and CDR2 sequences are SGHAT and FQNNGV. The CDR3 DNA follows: TGTGCCAGCAGCGAAAGGAGAAGTGGAAACACCATATATTTT. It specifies CASSERRSGNTIYF. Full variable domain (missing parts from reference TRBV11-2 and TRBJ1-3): EAGVAQSPRYKIIEKRQSVAFWCNPISGHATLYWYQQILGQGPKLLIQFQNNGVVDDSQLPKDRFSAERLKGVDSTLKIQPAKLEDSAVYLCASSERRSGNTIYFGEGSWLTVV.